Shown below are 7 T cell receptor beta chains from a single sample sequenced in a study of shared clonotypes between healthy human individuals. Data came from immunoSEQ multiplex PCR; TCRdb stores just in-frame clones and leaves some out. The sample yields around 440,000 clones, around 77% seen once. Sequencing was carried out using PBMCs. These TCRs come from a woman in her thirties or forties in good health. Some clones in this sample may be carry-over from other donors' samples.

This rearrangement joins TRBV4-1 to TRBJ1-5, with unresolved D. V lost 5 bases to trimming and J lost 2 bases, with 10 bases between them. Germline V lookup: CDR1 MGHRA, CDR2 YSYEKL. CDR3 size: 14 residues. CDR3 coding DNA: TGCGCCAGCAGCACCACTGGGGGCAATCAGCCCCAGCATTTT. This codes for CASSTTGGNQPQHF.

Note on this clone: The junction departs from the called germline gene at one end, perhaps through a read error. The chain recombines TRBV15 with TRBJ2-7; D unresolved. There are 13 residues in the CDR3. The germline V gene has CDR1 LNHNV and CDR2 YYDKDF (reference sequence). CDR3 nucleotides: TGTGCCACCAGCAGAGAAAGTGCCATGAGCCGGGTATTC. Protein product: CATSRESAMSRVF. Filled out from reference TRBV15 and TRBJ2-7, the complete variable domain reads DAMVIQNPRYQVTQFGKPVTLSCSQTLNHNVMYWYQQKSSQAPKLLFHYYDKDFNNEADTPDNFQSRRPNTSFCFLDIRSPGLGDTAMYLCATSRESAMSRVFGPGTRLTVT.

The genes are TRBV7-3 and TRBJ2-6; no firm D call. CDR3 length: 16 amino acids. Trimming took off 2 bases at V and 0 bases at J, with 8 bases between the two ends. Germline V gene sequence: CDR1 SGHTA, CDR2 FQGTGA. The CDR3 bases are TGTGCCAGCAGCTTACTGTCGGACTCTGGGGCCAACGTCCTGACTTTC. Encoded protein: CASSLLSDSGANVLTF.

This chain connects TRBV2 to TRBJ1-5, with D unclear. V dropped 6 bases and J dropped 0 bases, with 3 bases sitting between them. The CDR3 is 12 amino acids. Germline V CDR1 and CDR2: SNHLY, FYNNEI. CDR3 sequence (DNA): TGTGCCAGCAGGGCTAGCAATCAGCCCCAGCATTTT. This codes for CASRASNQPQHF.

This clone has a count of ten or more. The rearrangement uses TRBV9 and TRBJ2-3; 11 bases align to TRBD2. Trimming at V came to 0 bases and at J to 0 bases, leaving 0 bases not matched to a gene. Germline V lookup: CDR1 SGDLS, CDR2 YYNGEE. This CDR3 comprises 16 residues. CDR3: CASSVGTSGSTDTQYF. The CDR3, as DNA: TGTGCCAGCAGCGTAGGGACTAGCGGGAGCACAGATACGCAGTATTTT.

A single count supports this clone. The chain uses TRBV29-1 and TRBJ2-2; D is ambiguous. The V gene's germline CDR1 is SQVTM and CDR2 ANQGSEA. The CDR3 has 12 amino acids. Trimming removed 2 bases at V and 5 bases at J, with 6 bases between. CDR3 residues: CSVERSTGELFF. The DNA for the CDR3 is TGCAGCGTTGAAAGGTCAACCGGGGAGCTGTTTTTT.

The chain combines TRBV30 with TRBJ1-4; TRBD1 aligns across 9 bases. V lost 5 bases and J lost 7; bases outside the gene matches: 8. CDR3 length: 14 residues. Germline CDR1 GTSNPN, CDR2 SVGIG (reference sequence). The CDR3 here is CAWQKQGAPEKLFF. CDR3 DNA sequence: TGTGCCTGGCAGAAACAGGGGGCGCCTGAAAAACTGTTTTTT.